This T cell receptor (beta chain) was identified in a study of blood T cell repertoires in COVID-19. Study at large: Samples came from the United States, Italy and Spain, spanning acute and convalescent COVID-19. The cDNA or gDNA used as material had been derived from T cells, B-cell-depleted T cells, or PBMCs.

Assignments of participants to cohorts depended upon their own reported clinical history. Trimming pared 6 bases from V and 7 bases from J, leaving 16 bases between. The CDR3 runs 14 residues. Germline CDR1 reads MDHEN; CDR2 reads SYDVKM. Original analysis: Quantification of nucleated cells was approximated via reference gene primer amplification. The assay was immunoSEQ multiplex PCR, and TCRdb's table has in-frame clones only and misses some. The DNA gave D and trimming, while V, J and clone size come from that table. The table records under 350,000 clones, around 85% of them present only once. Sequenced sample: PBMCs or T cells enriched from blood (not recorded which). This receptor was identified in a woman aged 35 to 49 with acute COVID-19. V usage is TRBV28 and J usage is TRBJ1-5, with D perhaps TRBD1 (6 bases). The CDR3 region has the DNA TGTGCCAGCAGGTCGGACAGATCAATCCAGCCCCAGCATTTT. Translating gives CASRSDRSIQPQHF.